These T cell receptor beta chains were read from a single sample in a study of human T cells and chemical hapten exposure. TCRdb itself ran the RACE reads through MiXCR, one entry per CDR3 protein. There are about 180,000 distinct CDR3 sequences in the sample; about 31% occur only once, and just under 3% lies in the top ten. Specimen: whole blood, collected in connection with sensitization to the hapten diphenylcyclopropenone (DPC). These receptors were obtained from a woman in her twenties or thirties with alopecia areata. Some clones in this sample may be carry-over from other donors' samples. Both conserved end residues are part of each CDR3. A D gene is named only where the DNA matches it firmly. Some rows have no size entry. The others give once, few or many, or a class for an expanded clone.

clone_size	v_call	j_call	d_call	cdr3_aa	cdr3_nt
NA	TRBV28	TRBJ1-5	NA	CASSYINQPQHF	TGTGCCAGCAGTTACATTAATCAGCCCCAGCATTTT
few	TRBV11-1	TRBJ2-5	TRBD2	CASTGGETQYF	TGTGCCAGCACGGGGGGGGAGACCCAGTACTTC
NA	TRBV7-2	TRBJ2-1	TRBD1	CASSLRPTGGSYNEQFF	TGTGCCAGCAGCTTAAGGCCGACAGGGGGTTCCTACAATGAGCAGTTCTTC
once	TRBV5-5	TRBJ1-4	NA	CASSLTLQTNEKLFF	TGTGCCAGCAGCTTAACGCTCCAGACAAATGAAAAACTGTTTTTT
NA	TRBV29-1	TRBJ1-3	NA	CSVGTSGNTIYF	TGCAGCGTTGGGACCTCTGGAAACACCATATATTTT
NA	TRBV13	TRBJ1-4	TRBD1	CASSTQTGAINEKLFF	TGTGCCAGCAGCACCCAAACAGGGGCGATTAATGAAAAACTGTTTTTT
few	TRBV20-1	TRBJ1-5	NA	CSARDRFNQPQHF	TGCAGTGCCAGAGACAGGTTCAATCAGCCCCAGCATTTT
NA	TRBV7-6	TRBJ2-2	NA	CASSPPGKTNTGELFF	TGTGCCAGCAGCCCCCCCGGGAAAACGAACACCGGGGAGCTGTTTTTT
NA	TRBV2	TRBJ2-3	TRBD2	CASGLADLTDTQYF	TGTGCCAGCGGACTAGCGGACCTCACAGATACGCAGTATTTT
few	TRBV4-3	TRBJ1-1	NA	CASSQGRTHTEAFF	TGCGCCAGCAGCCAAGGGAGGACACACACTGAAGCTTTCTTT